This record concerns one T cell receptor beta chain sequence. Assay used: immunoSEQ multiplex PCR; TCRdb lists only in-frame clones, some missing. The sample has 490,000 or so clones, roughly nine tenths seen once. The data belong to a study of blood T cell repertoires in COVID-19. Study summary: Sites across the United States, Italy and Spain contributed samples from acute and convalescent COVID-19. T cells, B-cell-depleted T cells, or PBMCs supplied cDNA or gDNA.

Those enrolled, adults aged about 18 to 89 years, came from around 24 US areas. Cohort allocation depended upon clinical history that participants reported. Per germline, CDR1 MNHEY and CDR2 SVGAGI. This CDR3 spans 15 amino acids. With 4 bases clipped from V and 5 bases from J, the junction kept 6 bases outside the gene matches. This sequence was found in an older woman who had recovered from COVID-19. Material: PBMCs or T cells enriched from blood (not recorded which). J is TRBJ1-5 and V is TRBV6-5; 9 positions match TRBD1. Here the CDR3 DNA reads TGTGCCAGCAGTTTGACAGGGGGTATTCATCAGCCCCAGCATTTT. This codes for CASSLTGGIHQPQHF.